This entry features one T cell receptor beta chain sequence. Germline CDR1 and CDR2: SGHVS and FQNEAQ. Trimming took off 5 bases at V and 9 bases at J, with 20 bases between the two ends. The CDR3 runs to 15 residues. Per the study methods: By means of reference gene primer amplification, nucleated cell counts were estimated. Assay: immunoSEQ multiplex PCR; the TCRdb copy retains only in-frame clones and omits some. The DNA gave D and trimming, while V, J and clone size come from that table. The sample consists of roughly 380,000 clones, approximately 91% of them appearing once. These data are taken from a study of blood T cell repertoires in COVID-19. Across the whole study: T cells, B-cell-depleted T cells, or PBMCs supplied cDNA or gDNA.

Enrolled during active infection, Seattle patients were then followed longitudinally. The sample taken for sequencing was peripheral blood. The clonotype originates from a woman aged 40 to 49 with COVID-19, enrolled during active disease. This chain uses TRBV7-8 with TRBJ2-1; D may be TRBD1 (5 bases). The CDR3 sequence is CASSPRQSRPSEQFF. CDR3 DNA: TGTGCCAGCAGCCCTAGACAGTCCAGGCCGAGTGAGCAGTTCTTC.